This T cell receptor (beta chain) was identified during a study of OX40 agonist ivuxolimab in advanced cancers. General study points: Nonresponders, in some cases, also had low normalized T-cell clonal expansion.

Germline V gene lookup returns CDR1 GTSNPN and CDR2 SVGIG (reference sequence). Trimming at V came to 3 bases and at J to 4 bases, leaving 7 bases not matched to a gene. The CDR3 is 14 amino acids. Data came from immunoSEQ multiplex PCR; TCRdb stores just in-frame clones and leaves some out. The sample holds about 72,000 clones, roughly 90% seen once. Of note for this clone: Its cognate antigen is unknown.

The sequencing here drew on CD4+ or CD8+ T cells sorted from blood, taken in a trial of the OX40 agonist ivuxolimab. The rearrangement links TRBV30 to TRBJ1-2; 8 bases agree with TRBD1. The TCR comes from an adult with an advanced solid tumor such as melanoma, head and neck, liver or kidney cancer. This chain's CDR3 is CAWRQQGVGYGYTF. CDR3 in DNA: TGTGCCTGGAGGCAACAGGGGGTCGGCTATGGCTACACCTTC.